The table lists the clone carrying this TCR beta chain with a few counts. What it binds is not known. CD45RO-negative, CCR7-positively selected cells formed the naive CD8 fraction, excluding terminally differentiated effector memory CD45RA+ cells. These data come from a study of shared clonotypes between healthy human individuals. Whole-study results and caveats: Among the subsets, naive ones generally showed larger estimated richness than memory ones.

From germline, CDR1 is MNHEY and CDR2 SMNVEV (reference sequence). The CDR3 has 15 residues. V was clipped by 3 bases and J by 0 bases; unmatched bases: 5. TCRdb keeps only in-frame clones here, not all; method: immunoSEQ multiplex PCR. This table holds about 600,000 clones, roughly 98% found once. The TCR comes from a man aged 25 to 40 in good health. The chain has TRBV27 and TRBJ2-7; 7 nucleotides line up with TRBD2. The sequenced material came from naive CD8+ T cells sorted from blood. CDR3 nucleotides: TGTGCCAGCAGTTTGGTGGGAGGGTCCTCCTACGAGCAGTACTTC. Translation gives CASSLVGGSSYEQYF.